This entry describes one T cell receptor (beta chain). Its antigen is still unknown. The data belong to a study of cytomegalovirus exposure and HLA in healthy donors. Study in general: Early released data comprised tens of millions of unique TCRs from HLA-typed donors. Study-wide findings and caveats: Donors belonging to an Asian-associated ancestry cluster reportedly showed fewer N-insertions in productive TCRs than the approximately 640-donor mean, according to what a later analysis found.

The PCR used 60 Vbeta and 13 Jbeta primers. The data were produced by immunoSEQ multiplex PCR, yet TCRdb's version contains in-frame clones alone and is incomplete. The table has around 100,000 clones, around 77% seen once. The V end was cut by 3 bases, the J end by 1 base, with 10 bases between. The CDR3 totals 14 residues. CDR1 is SGDLS, CDR2 YYNGEE, per germline. This clonotype was sampled from an older woman in good health and CMV-seropositive. The sample was PBMCs. This chain links TRBV9 with TRBJ1-1, with D maybe TRBD1 (5 bases). Here the CDR3 reads CASSGGRENTEAFF. CDR3 coding DNA: TGTGCCAGCAGCGGTGGCAGGGAGAACACTGAAGCTTTCTTT.